Presented here are 25 T cell receptor beta chains from one specimen sequenced in a study of early T cells in non-severe SARS-CoV-2 infection. MiXCR, run by TCRdb on the 5' RACE reads, gives a single entry per CDR3 protein. The sample has tens of thousands of distinct CDR3 sequences, 10% seen once. Here the sequenced sample was whole blood, taken at baseline. The receptor set was obtained from an adult who was a healthcare worker with PCR-confirmed SARS-CoV-2 infection or an uninfected control (not recorded which).

V usage is TRBV11-1 and J usage is TRBJ2-7, with no clear D. V dropped 3 bases and J dropped 7 bases, with 10 bases sitting between them. Germline assignment: CDR1 SGHAT and CDR2 FQDESV (reference sequence). This CDR3 is 12 amino acids long. The CDR3 DNA is TGTGCCAGCAGCTTGAGGCCCGTAGAGCAGTACTTC. Translating it yields CASSLRPVEQYF.

This clonotype was counted many times. This chain links TRBV30 with TRBJ2-4, with 7 bases lining up with TRBD2. In germline, CDR1 is GTSNPN, CDR2 SVGIG (reference sequence). The CDR3 contains 13 residues. The ends lost 7 bases at V and 7 bases at J; junction bases unmatched: 10. CDR3 residues: CALQREGENIQYF. In DNA, the CDR3 is TGTGCCTTGCAGCGGGAAGGAGAGAACATTCAGTACTTC. Full variable domain (rest looked up from reference TRBV30 and TRBJ2-4): SQTIHQWPATLVQPVGSPLSLECTVEGTSNPNLYWYRQAAGRGLQLLFYSVGIGQISSEVPQNLSASRPQDRQFILSSKKLLLSDSGFYLCALQREGENIQYFGAGTRLSVL.

This clonotype was detected only a few times. V and J are TRBV20-1 and TRBJ2-3, with a tentative D call TRBD2 (6 bases). The CDR3 totals 14 residues. V was shortened by 6 bases and J by 6 bases, with 19 bases between the two germline ends. The germline V gene has CDR1 DFQATT and CDR2 SNEGSKA (reference sequence). This chain's CDR3 is CSAPLVGGGDTQYF. CDR3 DNA sequence: TGCAGTGCGCCCCTAGTGGGAGGAGGGGATACGCAGTATTTT.

The chain employs TRBV29-1 and TRBJ1-1, with D uncertain. V was shortened by 5 bases and J by 1 base, with 11 bases between the two germline ends. CDR1 and CDR2 (germline): SQVTM, ANQGSEA. The CDR3 contains 13 residues. CDR3 sequence (DNA): TGCAGCGTTCCCCTGCGGGGGAACACTGAAGCTTTCTTT. This sequence encodes CSVPLRGNTEAFF.

This clonotype was seen ten or more times. Written as DNA, the CDR3 is TGTGCCAGCAGTGAACGGGGCCTGATTGGAAACACCATATATTTT. Protein sequence: CASSERGLIGNTIYF. The rearrangement links TRBV2 to TRBJ1-3, with D possibly matching TRBD1 (5 bases). This CDR3 is built from 15 residues. V lost 2 bases and J lost 3, with 11 bases in between. Germline V gene lookup returns CDR1 SNHLY and CDR2 FYNNEI.

J is TRBJ2-1 and V is TRBV6-1; D is unresolved. This CDR3 comprises 11 residues. V lost 3 bases and J lost 6, with 3 bases in between. Germline CDR1 MNHNS, CDR2 SASEGT. This CDR3 reads CASSEFNEQFF. The CDR3 bases are TGTGCCAGCAGTGAGTTCAATGAGCAGTTCTTC.

The J gene is TRBJ2-2, the V gene TRBV6-2 or TRBV6-3; D might be TRBD1 or TRBD2, each matching 6 bases. The germline gives CDR1 MNHEY, CDR2 SVGEGT. The CDR3 has 14 residues. V lost 8 bases and J lost 0, with 10 bases in between. The CDR3 reads CASGGRANTGELFF. The CDR3 nucleotides are TGTGCCAGCGGGGGGCGTGCGAACACCGGGGAGCTGTTTTTT.

This clonotype was seen only a few times. This chain uses TRBV6-2 or TRBV6-3 with TRBJ1-1; D call uncertain. This CDR3 is built from 13 residues. Trimming removed 5 bases at V and 1 base at J, with 8 bases between. Germline CDR1 and CDR2: MNHEY and SVGEGT. CDR3 region: CASSPLGNTEAFF. CDR3 DNA: TGTGCCAGCAGTCCCCTGGGGAACACTGAAGCTTTCTTT.

This clonotype has at least ten counts. J is TRBJ2-5 and V is TRBV7-8; TRBD2 agrees at 12 bases. Trimming cost V 1 base and J 6 bases; bases outside gene matches: 9. CDR1 is SGHVS and CDR2 is FQNEAQ in the germline V gene. The CDR3 length is 17 residues. In nucleotides, the CDR3 is TGTGCCAGCAGCTTAGTTGCTAGCGGGAGGGCCATTCAGACCCAGTACTTC. Translated, it gives CASSLVASGRAIQTQYF.

About this clonotype: Possible read error: a much larger clone is one base away. The V gene is TRBV4-3, the J gene TRBJ2-3; 7 bases map to TRBD2. The CDR3 is 14 amino acids. CDR1 and CDR2 (germline): LGHNA, YSLEER. CDR3 residues: CASSQGGSTDTLYF. CDR3 in DNA: TGCGCCAGCAGCCAAGGCGGGAGCACAGATACGCTGTATTTT.

The sample holds many counts of this clonotype. The J gene is TRBJ2-2, the V gene TRBV6-2 or TRBV6-3, with 10 positions matching TRBD2. The CDR3 loop spans 15 amino acids. Germline assignment: CDR1 MNHEY and CDR2 SVGEGT. V lost 4 bases, J lost 4 bases, and 3 bases stayed unmatched. The CDR3 is CASSFTSGITGELFF. The CDR3, as DNA: TGTGCCAGCAGTTTCACTAGCGGGATCACCGGGGAGCTGTTTTTT.

This clonotype was counted only a few times. In nucleotides, the CDR3 is TGTGCCATCAGTGAAGGGGTTCCTGAAGCTTTCTTT. It is translated as CAISEGVPEAFF. The chain is built from TRBV10-3 and TRBJ1-1, with TRBD1 as a possible D gene (5 bases). Trimming pared 3 bases from V and 6 bases from J, leaving 8 bases between. CDR1 is ENHRY, CDR2 SYGVKD, per germline. CDR3 length equals 12 residues.

This sequence joins TRBV7-3 and TRBJ1-1; a weak D match, TRBD1 (5 bases). V lost 2 bases to trimming and J lost 2 bases, with 9 bases between them. CDR3 length: 14 amino acids. Germline V lookup: CDR1 SGHTA, CDR2 FQGTGA. CDR3 in DNA: TGTGCCAGCAGCTTAGACAGCTCCAACACTGAAGCTTTCTTT. The encoded protein is CASSLDSSNTEAFF.

This clonotype was detected ten times or more. The chain recombines TRBV10-2 with TRBJ2-7; 8 positions agree with TRBD2. The CDR3 totals 14 residues. V shed 6 bases, J shed 2 bases, and the junction held 6 bases outside the gene matches. Looked up from germline, CDR1 is WSHSY and CDR2 is SAAADI. For the CDR3, the DNA is TGCGCCAGCAGCCCAGCGGGACTAGCCTACGAGCAGTACTTC. It is translated as CASSPAGLAYEQYF.

The genes are TRBV7-9 and TRBJ2-3, with unresolved D. The CDR3 length is 14 residues. V lost 2 bases and J 2 bases, leaving 8 bases between the germline ends. The germline CDR1 and CDR2 sequences are SEHNR and FQNEAQ (reference sequence). CDR3 sequence: CASSLLFATDTQYF. The DNA for the CDR3 is TGTGCCAGCAGCTTACTTTTTGCCACAGATACGCAGTATTTT.

The table lists this clonotype with a few counts. In DNA form, the CDR3 reads TGTGCCAGCAGGAGGACGGGAACCACCTACGAGCAGTACTTC. This sequence encodes CASRRTGTTYEQYF. The rearrangement links TRBV12-3 or TRBV12-4 to TRBJ2-7, with D possibly matching TRBD2 (5 bases). The V and J ends lost 6 bases and 2 bases respectively, with 14 bases between them. This CDR3 comprises 14 residues.

This clonotype was seen a handful of times. The J gene is TRBJ1-1, the V gene TRBV18; no definite D call. V was clipped by 6 bases and J by 2 bases, with 7 bases between them. Germline loops: CDR1 KGHSH, CDR2 LQKENI. CDR3 length: 12 amino acids. For the CDR3, the DNA is TGTGCCAGCTCCGGCAGTAACACTGAAGCTTTCTTT. Translated, it gives CASSGSNTEAFF.

This clonotype has a count of ten or more. V and J are TRBV29-1 and TRBJ2-1, with D possibly TRBD1 on 5 matching bases. The CDR3 has 14 residues. The V end was cut by 7 bases, the J end by 2 bases, with 15 bases between. CDR1 and CDR2 from the germline V gene are SQVTM and ANQGSEA. CDR3 sequence reads: CSAVRQGTYNEQFF. The CDR3 nucleotides are TGCAGCGCCGTCCGCCAGGGTACCTACAATGAGCAGTTCTTC.

Within the sample, this clonotype is medium-sized. The V call is TRBV29-1, the J call TRBJ2-5; TRBD1 agrees at 8 bases. The CDR3 length is 14 residues. The trim removed 3 bases at V and 1 base at J, leaving 4 bases unmatched. Germline V lookup: CDR1 SQVTM, CDR2 ANQGSEA. CDR3 nucleotide sequence: TGCAGCGTTGACAAAGACAGGGGCCAAGAGACCCAGTACTTC. Amino acid sequence: CSVDKDRGQETQYF.

The CDR3 protein is CASKEGSAQETQYF. CDR3 in DNA: TGCGCCAGCAAGGAGGGAAGTGCGCAAGAGACCCAGTACTTC. This chain joins TRBV5-1 and TRBJ2-5; D might be TRBD2 (6 bases). The CDR3 length is 14 residues. CDR1 is SGHRS and CDR2 is YFSETQ in the germline V gene. V was trimmed by 6 bases and J by 2 bases, leaving 14 bases between them.

This clonotype was recorded at least ten times. DNA of the CDR3: TGCAGTGCTAGAAAATTCGCGGGGGACTCCTACAATGAGCAGTTCTTC. Translating gives CSARKFAGDSYNEQFF. This sequence joins TRBV20-1 and TRBJ2-1; TRBD2 agrees at 7 bases. Germline assignment: CDR1 DFQATT and CDR2 SNEGSKA (reference sequence). The CDR3 contains 16 residues. V was clipped by 2 bases and J by 0 bases; unmatched bases: 7.

This clonotype was counted at least ten times. This chain uses TRBV7-2 with TRBJ2-6; D is uncertain. Trimming removed 6 bases at V and 0 bases at J, with 6 bases between. The CDR3 sequence is 14 residues long. Germline V gene lookup returns CDR1 SGHTA and CDR2 FQGNSA. CDR3 sequence: CASREDSGANVLTF. The CDR3 DNA reads TGTGCCAGCAGAGAAGACTCTGGGGCCAACGTCCTGACTTTC.

This clonotype has ten or more counts. J is TRBJ2-1 and V is TRBV7-2, with 11 bases aligning to TRBD2. With 4 bases clipped from V and 7 bases from J, the junction kept 9 bases outside the gene matches. Per the germline V gene, CDR1 is SGHTA and CDR2 is FQGNSA. The CDR3 sequence is 16 residues long. CDR3 DNA: TGTGCCAGCAGCTCTCCACTAGCGGGAGTATTTAATGAGCAGTTCTTC. Its translation: CASSSPLAGVFNEQFF.

This clonotype was observed many times. The chain has TRBV10-3 and TRBJ2-1; either TRBD1 or TRBD2 may fit D (5 bases each). Looked up from germline, CDR1 is ENHRY and CDR2 is SYGVKD. The V gene lost 4 bases and the J gene lost 7 bases, with 8 bases spanning the gap. This CDR3 is built from 12 residues. The DNA of the CDR3 is TGTGCCATCAGTGGGGGGACGAATGAGCAGTTCTTC. Amino acids: CAISGGTNEQFF.

J is TRBJ1-4 and V is TRBV3-1; D is unclear. CDR3 length: 12 amino acids. Germline V gene sequence: CDR1 LGHDT, CDR2 YNNKEL (reference sequence). The V gene lost 7 bases and the J gene lost 6 bases, with 9 bases spanning the gap. CDR3 protein: CASTSTDEKLFF. CDR3 nucleotide sequence: TGTGCCAGCACTAGCACGGATGAAAAACTGTTTTTT.